The 32 T cell receptor beta chains below all came from one sample that was sequenced in a study of blood T cell repertoires in COVID-19. Clones were read by immunoSEQ multiplex PCR, and TCRdb kept only the in-frame ones, dropping some. Here the sample spans about 150,000 clones, 76% being singletons. Sequenced sample: peripheral blood. The receptors were sampled from an elderly woman with acute or convalescent COVID-19.

This rearrangement joins TRBV5-1 to TRBJ1-1; D is possibly TRBD1 (5 bases). CDR3 length: 14 residues. From germline, CDR1 is SGHRS and CDR2 YFSETQ. Trimming left V 3 bases short and J 1 base short, with 10 bases between. CDR3 in DNA: TGCGCCAGCAGCTCCCTGGGGCAGAACACTGAAGCTTTCTTT. Its protein product is CASSSLGQNTEAFF.

This clone was counted only a few times. V gene TRBV5-1 combines with J gene TRBJ2-3; 9 bases match TRBD1. The V gene end was trimmed by 4 bases and the J gene end by 1 base; junction bases not matched to a gene: 7. The CDR3 contains 16 residues. Germline V gene lookup returns CDR1 SGHRS and CDR2 YFSETQ. Here the CDR3 DNA reads TGCGCCAGCAGCCCGACTACAGGGGGCGGCACAGATACGCAGTATTTT. This sequence encodes CASSPTTGGGTDTQYF. Supplemented by reference TRBV5-1 and TRBJ2-3, the full variable domain reads KAGVTQTPRYLIKTRGQQVTLSCSPISGHRSVSWYQQTPGQGLQFLFEYFSETQRNKGNFPGRFSGRQFSNSRSEMNVSTLELGDSALYLCASSPTTGGGTDTQYFGPGTRLTVL.

This clone was recorded a few times. The V and J genes are TRBV10-1 and TRBJ2-2; D possibly corresponds to TRBD1 (5 bases). Germline loops: CDR1 WNHNN, CDR2 SYGVQD (reference sequence). The CDR3 length is 15 residues. V lost 3 bases, J lost 0 bases, and 8 bases lay in between. In DNA form, the CDR3 reads TGCGCCAGCAGTGACAGGACATCGAACACCGGGGAGCTGTTTTTT. Its protein is CASSDRTSNTGELFF.

This sequence joins TRBV28 and TRBJ2-7; tentative D call: TRBD1 (5 bases). This CDR3 comprises 16 residues. CDR1 and CDR2 from the germline V gene are MDHEN and SYDVKM. The V and J ends lost 2 bases and 2 bases respectively, with 16 bases between them. CDR3 nucleotides: TGTGCCAGCAGTTTAAAGGCAGGGAACCAACCCTACGAGCAGTACTTC. It translates to CASSLKAGNQPYEQYF.

The CDR3 reads CASSLRYGMEAFF. The CDR3 nucleotides are TGTGCCAGCAGCTTAAGGTACGGGATGGAAGCTTTCTTT. This chain links TRBV7-8 with TRBJ1-1; D is undetermined. The CDR3 spans 13 residues. CDR1 is SGHVS and CDR2 is FQNEAQ in the germline V gene. Trimming cost V 2 bases and J 8 bases, with 12 bases left between them.

The CDR3 DNA reads TGTGCCAGCAGCTCGGTACAGGGTCTAGAGACCCAGTACTTC. It codes for CASSSVQGLETQYF. The chain joins TRBV9 to TRBJ2-5, with D possibly being TRBD1 (6 bases). The CDR3 is made up of 14 amino acids. Deletions cut 4 bases from V and 4 bases from J, with 14 bases between. The V gene's germline CDR1 is SGDLS and CDR2 YYNGEE.

V is TRBV18 and J is TRBJ2-7; no reliable D call. The length of the CDR3 is 12 residues. V lost 1 base to trimming and J lost 4 bases, with 5 bases between them. CDR1 is KGHSH and CDR2 is LQKENI in the germline V gene. The CDR3 loop is CASSPQSYEQYF. CDR3 bases: TGTGCCAGCTCACCACAGAGTTACGAGCAGTACTTC.

This clone was seen a few times. DNA of the CDR3: TGTGCCAGCAGCTTGAGGACAGGGATCTTTGAAGCTTTCTTT. Translating gives CASSLRTGIFEAFF. The chain uses TRBV5-6 and TRBJ1-1; 8 nucleotides line up with TRBD1. Germline-derived CDR1 and CDR2 are SGHDT and YYEEEE. CDR3 length equals 14 residues. With 1 base clipped from V and 7 bases from J, the junction kept 6 bases outside the gene matches.

The V gene is TRBV27, the J gene TRBJ2-1, with 8 bases identical to TRBD2. Germline-derived CDR1 and CDR2 are MNHEY and SMNVEV (reference sequence). J gave up 4 bases and V 0 bases, and 2 bases lay outside the gene matches. The CDR3 length is 15 residues. CDR3 DNA sequence: TGTGCCAGCAGTTTATCAACTAGCGGATACAATGAGCAGTTCTTC. It yields the protein CASSLSTSGYNEQFF.

This clone is a singleton in its sample. The rearrangement uses TRBV5-1 and TRBJ2-5; TRBD2 aligns across 7 bases. Germline V lookup: CDR1 SGHRS, CDR2 YFSETQ. After removal of 5 bases from V and 5 bases from J, the junction contained 6 bases not matched to a gene. The CDR3 sequence is 13 residues long. CDR3 DNA sequence: TGCGCCAGCAGACTCGGGGAGGGGGAGACCCAGTACTTC. This gives the protein CASRLGEGETQYF.

Only a few counts were recorded for this clone. This chain joins TRBV30 and TRBJ1-3; a weak D match, TRBD1 (5 bases). V gave up 7 bases and J gave up 2 bases, with 9 bases separating them. The CDR3 covers 12 residues. Germline lookup yields CDR1 GTSNPN and CDR2 SVGIG (reference sequence). In DNA form, the CDR3 reads TGTGCCTACAGGAGTCCTGGAAACACCATATATTTT. As protein: CAYRSPGNTIYF.

The chain recombines TRBV7-6 with TRBJ1-1, with D perhaps matching TRBD1 (5 bases). Germline V lookup: CDR1 SGHVS, CDR2 FNYEAQ. Trimming took off 1 base at V and 11 bases at J, with 17 bases between the two ends. The CDR3 consists of 14 residues. CDR3 residues: CASSLGSQGFEAFF. In DNA form, the CDR3 reads TGTGCCAGCAGCTTAGGATCCCAGGGTTTTGAGGCTTTCTTT.

The CDR3 bases are TGTGCCAGCAGCATGGGGACTAGCAACAATGAGCAGTTCTTC. It is translated as CASSMGTSNNEQFF. This chain joins TRBV7-8 and TRBJ2-1; 9 nucleotides align to TRBD2. Germline-derived CDR1 and CDR2 are SGHVS and FQNEAQ. This CDR3 is 14 amino acids long. Germline trimming cut 5 bases from V and 5 bases from J; bases unmatched to any gene: 4.

The gene calls are TRBV3-1 (or the pseudogene TRBV3-2) and TRBJ2-3; 11 nucleotides line up with TRBD2. CDR1 is LGHDT and CDR2 is YNNKEL in the germline V gene (reference sequence). Germline trimming cut 2 bases from V and 5 bases from J; bases unmatched to any gene: 6. The CDR3 is made up of 16 amino acids. CDR3 protein: CASSQIAGGAIDTQYF. CDR3 in DNA: TGTGCCAGCAGCCAAATAGCGGGGGGGGCCATAGATACGCAGTATTTT.

A remark on this clone: Other nucleotide sequences from this sample produce the same CDR3. The genes are TRBV19 and TRBJ1-1; no firm D call. The CDR3 is made up of 11 amino acids. Trimming took off 7 bases at V and 1 base at J, with 4 bases between the two ends. The V gene's germline CDR1 is LNHDA and CDR2 SQIVND (reference sequence). The CDR3 coding sequence is TGTGCCAGTATTAGGAACACTGAAGCTTTCTTT. Translated: CASIRNTEAFF.

The chain joins TRBV5-1 to TRBJ1-3; D ambiguous. Deletions cut 1 base from V and 0 bases from J, with 11 bases between. There are 16 residues in the CDR3. CDR1 and CDR2 (germline): SGHRS, YFSETQ. The CDR3 loop reads CASSLLEIVSGNTIYF. The CDR3 region has the DNA TGCGCCAGCAGCTTGTTAGAAATCGTCTCTGGAAACACCATATATTTT.

The chain couples TRBV7-7 to TRBJ1-3, with D maybe TRBD1 (6 bases). CDR1 and CDR2 from the germline V gene are SSHAT and FNYEAQ (reference sequence). This CDR3 has 14 residues. V lost 5 bases to trimming and J lost 1 base, with 9 bases between them. The CDR3 here is CASSQGLSGNTIYF. The CDR3 coding sequence is TGTGCCAGCAGCCAGGGGCTTTCTGGAAACACCATATATTTT.

CDR3 residues: CASSSGQGASNQPQHF. CDR3 DNA sequence: TGTGCCAGCAGCAGCGGACAGGGGGCTAGCAATCAGCCCCAGCATTTT. V usage is TRBV28 and J usage is TRBJ1-5; 11 bases map to TRBD1. V lost 6 bases and J lost 0; bases outside the gene matches: 4. The CDR3 is 16 residues long. Germline V CDR1 and CDR2: MDHEN, SYDVKM.

The chain employs TRBV7-3 and TRBJ1-2; D uncertain. Between the trimmed V and J ends, which lost 3 bases and 4 bases, there was a span of 9 bases. The CDR3 totals 13 residues. Germline V gene data show CDR1 as SGHTA and CDR2 as FQGTGA. The CDR3 here is CASSFEGLYGYTF. The CDR3 DNA reads as TGTGCCAGCAGCTTCGAGGGCCTCTATGGCTACACCTTC.

This chain joins TRBV11-1 and TRBJ1-1; D might be TRBD1 (5 bases). The V end lost 3 bases, the J end lost 1 base, and 6 bases lay between the germline ends. The CDR3 runs 13 residues. Germline V gives CDR1 SGHAT, CDR2 FQDESV (reference sequence). This chain's CDR3 is CASSFTGNTEAFF. The CDR3 DNA is TGTGCCAGCAGCTTTACAGGGAACACTGAAGCTTTCTTT.

V is TRBV18 and J is TRBJ1-1; D ambiguous. This CDR3 contains 14 residues. Germline lookup yields CDR1 KGHSH and CDR2 LQKENI. V shed 2 bases and J shed 1 base, with 8 bases lying between them. The CDR3 loop is CASSPEQPNTEAFF. The DNA of the CDR3 is TGTGCCAGCTCACCAGAACAGCCGAACACTGAAGCTTTCTTT.

The chain is built from TRBV5-1 and TRBJ1-2, with TRBD1 matching 7 bases. V trimming: 5 bases; J trimming: 0 bases; junction bases outside the gene matches: 10. The CDR3 sequence is 16 residues long. The germline gives CDR1 SGHRS, CDR2 YFSETQ. CDR3 sequence: CASRQITGEANYGYTF. CDR3 bases: TGCGCCAGCAGACAGATTACAGGGGAAGCTAACTATGGCTACACCTTC.

V and J are TRBV14 and TRBJ2-5, with a weak D call TRBD2 (6 bases). With 1 base removed from V and 3 bases from J, the gap between germline ends came to 6 bases. This CDR3 has 13 residues. Germline V lookup: CDR1 SGHDN, CDR2 FVKESK. As DNA, the CDR3 is TGTGCCAGCAGCCAAGGGACTAAAGAGACCCAGTACTTC. It encodes CASSQGTKETQYF.

This chain uses TRBV2 with TRBJ1-5; no clear D. The CDR3 runs to 14 residues. Trimming shortened V by 7 bases and J by 0 bases, and 10 bases separated the two germline ends. The germline V gene has CDR1 SNHLY and CDR2 FYNNEI. In DNA form, the CDR3 reads TGTGCCAGCACTCCAGGATATAGCAATCAGCCCCAGCATTTT. Protein product: CASTPGYSNQPQHF.

The rearrangement uses TRBV4-3 and TRBJ1-3; 9 bases match TRBD1. This CDR3 contains 13 residues. V was pared by 2 bases and J by 8 bases, with 1 base of the junction left unmatched. From germline, CDR1 is LGHNA and CDR2 YSLEER. The CDR3 DNA reads TGCGCCAGCAGCCAACGACAGGGGGACACCATATATTTT. Translating it yields CASSQRQGDTIYF.

The V gene is TRBV30, the J gene TRBJ2-3; 9 positions match TRBD1. The germline CDR1 and CDR2 sequences are GTSNPN and SVGIG (reference sequence). The ends lost 4 bases at V and 4 bases at J; junction bases unmatched: 3. The CDR3 loop spans 13 amino acids. CDR3 DNA sequence: TGTGCCTGGAAAAGACAGGGGGCAGATACGCAGTATTTT. Its translation: CAWKRQGADTQYF.

V gene TRBV7-3 combines with J gene TRBJ2-1; 16 nucleotides match TRBD2. From germline, CDR1 is SGHTA and CDR2 FQGTGA. The CDR3 has 16 residues. The trim removed 5 bases at V and 7 bases at J, leaving 5 bases unmatched. CDR3 in amino acids: CASSPGTSGRGNEQFF. CDR3 nucleotide sequence: TGTGCCAGCAGCCCCGGGACTAGCGGGAGGGGGAATGAGCAGTTCTTC.

A note on this clone: At one end the junction does not follow the germline gene, possibly because of a read error. The V gene is TRBV7-7, the J gene TRBJ1-1; TRBD1 matches 7 bases. Germline V lookup: CDR1 SSHAT, CDR2 FNYEAQ (reference sequence). This CDR3 region has 15 residues. The CDR3 DNA follows: TGTGCTAGCAGCTTATTAGGGGGCACGAACACTGAAGCTTTCTTT. It is translated as CASSLLGGTNTEAFF.

The chain has TRBV28 and TRBJ1-2, with a tentative D call TRBD1 (6 bases). The V end was cut by 6 bases, the J end by 2 bases, with 13 bases between. The germline gives CDR1 MDHEN, CDR2 SYDVKM. The CDR3 covers 14 residues. CDR3 region: CASRMTGSNYGYTF. CDR3 nucleotides: TGTGCCAGCAGGATGACAGGTTCCAACTATGGCTACACCTTC.

The rearrangement joins TRBV7-9 to TRBJ2-5, with D possibly matching TRBD2 (6 bases). The length of the CDR3 is 12 residues. Germline loops: CDR1 SEHNR, CDR2 FQNEAQ (reference sequence). V lost 9 bases, J lost 5 bases, and 13 bases lay in between. The CDR3 DNA sequence: TGTGCCAGTCGGGAGAGTAGGGAGACCCAGTACTTC. Amino acid sequence: CASRESRETQYF. The full variable domain, in which reference TRBV7-9 and TRBJ2-5 provide the parts outside the CDR3, is DTGVSQNPRHKITKRGQNVTFRCDPISEHNRLYWYRQTLGQGPEFLTYFQNEAQLEKSRLLSDRFSAERPKGSFSTLEIQRTEQGDSAMYLCASRESRETQYFGPGTRLLVL.

The CDR3 here is CASRQDRDRSPLHF. CDR3 sequence (DNA): TGTGCCAGCAGACAGGACAGGGACCGCTCACCCCTCCACTTT. V and J are TRBV6-5 and TRBJ1-6, with 8 bases fitting TRBD1. Germline V lookup: CDR1 MNHEY, CDR2 SVGAGI. The CDR3 totals 14 residues. J was trimmed by 10 bases and V by 6 bases; bases with no gene match: 8.

The J gene is TRBJ1-1, the V gene TRBV2, with D maybe TRBD1 (6 bases). The CDR3 loop spans 12 amino acids. Between the trimmed V and J ends, which lost 7 bases and 6 bases, there was a span of 12 bases. Germline V gene data show CDR1 as SNHLY and CDR2 as FYNNEI. The DNA of the CDR3 is TGTGCCAGCACCCGGGGGGCCTCTGAAGCTTTCTTT. This gives the protein CASTRGASEAFF.